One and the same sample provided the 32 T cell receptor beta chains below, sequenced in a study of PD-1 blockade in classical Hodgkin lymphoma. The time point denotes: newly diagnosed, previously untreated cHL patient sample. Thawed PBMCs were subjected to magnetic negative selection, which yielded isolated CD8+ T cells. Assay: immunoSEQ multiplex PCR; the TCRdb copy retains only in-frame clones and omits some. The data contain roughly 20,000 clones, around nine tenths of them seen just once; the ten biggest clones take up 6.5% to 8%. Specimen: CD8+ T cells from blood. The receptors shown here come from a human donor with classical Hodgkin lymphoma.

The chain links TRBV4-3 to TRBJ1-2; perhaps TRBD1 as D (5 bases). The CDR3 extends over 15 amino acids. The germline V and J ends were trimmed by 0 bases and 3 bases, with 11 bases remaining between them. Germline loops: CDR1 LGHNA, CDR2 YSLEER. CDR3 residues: CASSQDGGIDYGYTF. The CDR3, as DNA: TGCGCCAGCAGCCAAGATGGGGGGATCGACTATGGCTACACCTTC.

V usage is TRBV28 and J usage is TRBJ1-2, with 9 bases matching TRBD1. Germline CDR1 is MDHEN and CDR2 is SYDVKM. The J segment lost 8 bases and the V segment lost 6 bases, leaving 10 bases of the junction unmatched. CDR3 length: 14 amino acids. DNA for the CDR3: TGTGCCAGCAGCCGCAGTGGACAGGGGTTGGGCTACACCTTC. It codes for CASSRSGQGLGYTF.

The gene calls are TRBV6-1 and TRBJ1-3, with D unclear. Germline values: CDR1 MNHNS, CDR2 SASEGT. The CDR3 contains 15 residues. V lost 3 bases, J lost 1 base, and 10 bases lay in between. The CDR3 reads CASSDSVQSGNTIYF. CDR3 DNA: TGTGCCAGCAGTGACAGTGTCCAATCTGGAAACACCATATATTTT.

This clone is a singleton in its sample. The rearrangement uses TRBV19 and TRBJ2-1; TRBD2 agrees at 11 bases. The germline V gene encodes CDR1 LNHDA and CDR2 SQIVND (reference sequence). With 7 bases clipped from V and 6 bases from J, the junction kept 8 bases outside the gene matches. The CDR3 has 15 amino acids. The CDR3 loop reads CASKLLAGEANEQFF. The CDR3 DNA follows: TGTGCCAGTAAATTACTAGCGGGGGAGGCCAATGAGCAGTTCTTC. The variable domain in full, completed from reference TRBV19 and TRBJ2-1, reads DGGITQSPKYLFRKEGQNVTLSCEQNLNHDAMYWYRQDPGQGLRLIYYSQIVNDFQKGDIAEGYSVSREKKESFPLTVTSAQKNPTAFYLCASKLLAGEANEQFFGPGTRLTVL.

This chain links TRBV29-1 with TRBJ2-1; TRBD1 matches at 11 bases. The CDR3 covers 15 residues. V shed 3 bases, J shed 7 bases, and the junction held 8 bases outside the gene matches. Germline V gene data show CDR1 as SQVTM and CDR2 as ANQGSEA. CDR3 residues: CSVEGSGQGANEQFF. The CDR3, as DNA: TGCAGCGTTGAGGGTAGCGGACAGGGGGCTAATGAGCAGTTCTTC.

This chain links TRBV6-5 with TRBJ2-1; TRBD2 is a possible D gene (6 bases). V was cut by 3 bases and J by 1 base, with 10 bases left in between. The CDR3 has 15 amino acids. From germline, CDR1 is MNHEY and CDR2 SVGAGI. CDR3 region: CASSYRRESYNEQFF. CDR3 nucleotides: TGTGCCAGCAGTTATAGGCGGGAATCCTACAATGAGCAGTTCTTC.

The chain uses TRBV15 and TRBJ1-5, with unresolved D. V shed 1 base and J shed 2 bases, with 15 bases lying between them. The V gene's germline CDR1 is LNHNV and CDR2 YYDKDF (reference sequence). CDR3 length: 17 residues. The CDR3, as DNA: TGTGCCACCAGCAGAGTAGCGCAGGTCTTGGGCAATCAGCCCCAGCATTTT. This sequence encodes CATSRVAQVLGNQPQHF.

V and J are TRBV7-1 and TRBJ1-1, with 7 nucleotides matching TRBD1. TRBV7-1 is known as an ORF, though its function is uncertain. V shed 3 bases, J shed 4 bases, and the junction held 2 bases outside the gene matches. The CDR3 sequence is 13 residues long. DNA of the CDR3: TGTGCCAGCAGCTCCGACAGGGCCACTGAAGCTTTCTTT. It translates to CASSSDRATEAFF.

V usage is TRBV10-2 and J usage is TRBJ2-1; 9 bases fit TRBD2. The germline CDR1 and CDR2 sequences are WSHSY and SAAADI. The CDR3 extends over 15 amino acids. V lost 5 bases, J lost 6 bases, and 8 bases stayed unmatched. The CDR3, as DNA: TGCGCCAGCAGTCCCTCCGCGGGGGGGGTCAATGAGCAGTTCTTC. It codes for CASSPSAGGVNEQFF.

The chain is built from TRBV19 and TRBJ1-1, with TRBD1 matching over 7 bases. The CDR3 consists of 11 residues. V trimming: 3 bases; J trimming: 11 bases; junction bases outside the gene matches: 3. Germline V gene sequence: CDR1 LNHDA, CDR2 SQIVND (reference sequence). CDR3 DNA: TGTGCCAGTAGTATGCAGACAGGGGCTTTCTTT. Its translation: CASSMQTGAFF.

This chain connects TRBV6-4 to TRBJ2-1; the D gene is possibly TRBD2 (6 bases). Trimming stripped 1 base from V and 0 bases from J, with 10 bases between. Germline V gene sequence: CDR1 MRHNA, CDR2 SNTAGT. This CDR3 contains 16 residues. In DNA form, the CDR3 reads TGTGCCAGCAGTGACTTGGCGGGGAGCTCCTACAATGAGCAGTTCTTC. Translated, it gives CASSDLAGSSYNEQFF.

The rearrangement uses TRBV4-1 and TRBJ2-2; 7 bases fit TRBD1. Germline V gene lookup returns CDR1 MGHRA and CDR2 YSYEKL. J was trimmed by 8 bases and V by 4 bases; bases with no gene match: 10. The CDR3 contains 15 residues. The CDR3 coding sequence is TGCGCCAGCAGCCCCGGACAGGTTCTGGAAGGGGAGCTGTTTTTT. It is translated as CASSPGQVLEGELFF.

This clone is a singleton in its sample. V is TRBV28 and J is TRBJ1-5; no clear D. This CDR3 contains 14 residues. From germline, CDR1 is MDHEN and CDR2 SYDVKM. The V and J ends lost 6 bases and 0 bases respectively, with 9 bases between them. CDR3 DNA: TGTGCCAGCAGCGGGGTCCCTAGCAATCAGCCCCAGCATTTT. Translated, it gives CASSGVPSNQPQHF.

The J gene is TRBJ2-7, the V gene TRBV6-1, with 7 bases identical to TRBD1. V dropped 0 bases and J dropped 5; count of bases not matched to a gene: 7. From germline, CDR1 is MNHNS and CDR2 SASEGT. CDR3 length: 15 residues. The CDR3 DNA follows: TGTGCCAGCAGTGAAGCAAGGACAGGATTCAACGAGCAGTACTTC. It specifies CASSEARTGFNEQYF.

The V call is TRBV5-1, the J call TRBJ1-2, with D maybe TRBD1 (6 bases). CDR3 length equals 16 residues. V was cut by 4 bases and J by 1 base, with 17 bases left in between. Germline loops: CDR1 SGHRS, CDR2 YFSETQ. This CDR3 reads CASSLLETGINYGYTF. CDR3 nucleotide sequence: TGCGCCAGCAGCCTCTTAGAAACAGGGATTAACTATGGCTACACCTTC.

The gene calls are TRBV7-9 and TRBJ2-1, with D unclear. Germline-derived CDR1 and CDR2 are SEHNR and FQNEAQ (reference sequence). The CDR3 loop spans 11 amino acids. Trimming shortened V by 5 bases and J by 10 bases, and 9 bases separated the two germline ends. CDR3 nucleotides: TGTGCCAGCAGCCTGGCTCGGGAGCAGTTCTTC. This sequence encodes CASSLAREQFF.

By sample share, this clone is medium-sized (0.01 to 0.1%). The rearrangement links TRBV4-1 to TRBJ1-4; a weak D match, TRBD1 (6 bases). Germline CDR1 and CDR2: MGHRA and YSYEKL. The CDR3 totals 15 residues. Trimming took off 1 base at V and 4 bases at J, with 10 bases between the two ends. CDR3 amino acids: CASSQVGGNNEKLFF. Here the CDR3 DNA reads TGCGCCAGCAGCCAAGTAGGGGGGAATAATGAAAAACTGTTTTTT.

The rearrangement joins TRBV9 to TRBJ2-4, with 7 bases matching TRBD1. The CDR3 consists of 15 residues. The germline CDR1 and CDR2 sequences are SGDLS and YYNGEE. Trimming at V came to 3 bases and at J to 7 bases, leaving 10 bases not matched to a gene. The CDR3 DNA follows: TGTGCCAGCAGCGCCGAGACAGGGATGGACAACATTCAGTACTTC. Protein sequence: CASSAETGMDNIQYF.

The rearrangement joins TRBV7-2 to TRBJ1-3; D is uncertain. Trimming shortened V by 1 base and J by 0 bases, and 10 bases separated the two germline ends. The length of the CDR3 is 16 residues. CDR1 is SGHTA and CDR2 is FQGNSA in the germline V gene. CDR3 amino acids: CASSLDWRSSGNTIYF. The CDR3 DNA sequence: TGTGCCAGCAGCTTAGATTGGCGGAGCTCTGGAAACACCATATATTTT. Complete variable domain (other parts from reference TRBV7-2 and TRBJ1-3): GAGVSQSPSNKVTEKGKDVELRCDPISGHTALYWYRQSLGQGLEFLIYFQGNSAPDKSGLPSDRFSAERTGGSVSTLTIQRTQQEDSAVYLCASSLDWRSSGNTIYFGEGSWLTVV.

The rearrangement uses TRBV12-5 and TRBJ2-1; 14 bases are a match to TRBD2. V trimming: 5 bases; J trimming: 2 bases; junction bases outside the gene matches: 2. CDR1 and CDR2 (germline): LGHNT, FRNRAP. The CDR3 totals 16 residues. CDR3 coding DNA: TGTGCTAGTGGTGTGACTAGCGGGGGGGCCTACAATGAGCAGTTCTTC. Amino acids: CASGVTSGGAYNEQFF.

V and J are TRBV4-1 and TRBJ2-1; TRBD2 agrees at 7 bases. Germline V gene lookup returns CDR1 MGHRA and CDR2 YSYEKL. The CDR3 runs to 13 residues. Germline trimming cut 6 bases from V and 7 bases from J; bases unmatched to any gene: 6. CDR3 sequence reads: CASRDAGGNEQFF. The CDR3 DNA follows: TGCGCCAGCAGGGATGCCGGGGGGAATGAGCAGTTCTTC.

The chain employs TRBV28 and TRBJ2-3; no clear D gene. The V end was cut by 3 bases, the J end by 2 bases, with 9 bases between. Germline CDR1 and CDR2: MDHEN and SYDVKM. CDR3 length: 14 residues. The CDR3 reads CASSFGSHTDTQYF. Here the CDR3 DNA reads TGTGCCAGCAGTTTTGGCTCACACACAGATACGCAGTATTTT.

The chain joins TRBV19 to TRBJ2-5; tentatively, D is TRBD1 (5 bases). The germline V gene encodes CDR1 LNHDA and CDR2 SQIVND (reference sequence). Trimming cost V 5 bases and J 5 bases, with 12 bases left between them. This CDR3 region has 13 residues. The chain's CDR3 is CASSGEQEETQYF. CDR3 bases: TGTGCCAGTAGTGGGGAACAGGAGGAGACCCAGTACTTC.

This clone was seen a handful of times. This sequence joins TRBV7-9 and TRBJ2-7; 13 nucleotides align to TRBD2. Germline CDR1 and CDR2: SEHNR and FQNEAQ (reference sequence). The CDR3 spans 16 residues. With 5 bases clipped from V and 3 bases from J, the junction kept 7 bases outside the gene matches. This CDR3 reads CASSEGTSGTNYEQYF. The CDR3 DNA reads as TGTGCCAGCAGCGAAGGGACTAGCGGGACCAACTACGAGCAGTACTTC.

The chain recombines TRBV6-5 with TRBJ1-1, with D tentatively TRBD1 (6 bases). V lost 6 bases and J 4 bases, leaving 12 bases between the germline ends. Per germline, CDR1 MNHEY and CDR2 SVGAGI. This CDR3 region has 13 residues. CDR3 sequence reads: CASRRRGGTEAFF. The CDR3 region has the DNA TGTGCCAGCAGAAGACGAGGGGGCACTGAAGCTTTCTTT.

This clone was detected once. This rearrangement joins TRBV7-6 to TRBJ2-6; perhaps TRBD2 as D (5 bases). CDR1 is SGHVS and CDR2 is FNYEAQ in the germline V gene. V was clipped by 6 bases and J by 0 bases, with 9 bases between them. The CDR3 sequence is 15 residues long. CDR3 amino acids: CASRELVSGANVLTF. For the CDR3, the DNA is TGTGCCAGCAGGGAACTAGTCTCTGGGGCCAACGTCCTGACTTTC.

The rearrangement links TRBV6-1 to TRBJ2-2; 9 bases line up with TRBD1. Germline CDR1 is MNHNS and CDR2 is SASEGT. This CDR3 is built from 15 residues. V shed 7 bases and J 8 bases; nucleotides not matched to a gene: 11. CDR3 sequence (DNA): TGTGCCAGCAACAAAGCGACAGGGGGTAGGGGGGAGCTGTTTTTT. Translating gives CASNKATGGRGELFF.

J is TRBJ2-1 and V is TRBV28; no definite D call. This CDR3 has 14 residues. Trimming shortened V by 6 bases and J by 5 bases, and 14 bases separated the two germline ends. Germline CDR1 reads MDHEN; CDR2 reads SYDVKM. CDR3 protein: CASSPFHNNNEQFF. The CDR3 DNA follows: TGTGCCAGCAGCCCGTTCCACAATAACAATGAGCAGTTCTTC.

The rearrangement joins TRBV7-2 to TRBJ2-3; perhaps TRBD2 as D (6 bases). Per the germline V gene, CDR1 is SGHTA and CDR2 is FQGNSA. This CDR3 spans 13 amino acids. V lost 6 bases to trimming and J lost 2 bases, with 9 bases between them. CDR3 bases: TGTGCCAGCAGACGGGACTTCACAGATACGCAGTATTTT. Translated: CASRRDFTDTQYF.

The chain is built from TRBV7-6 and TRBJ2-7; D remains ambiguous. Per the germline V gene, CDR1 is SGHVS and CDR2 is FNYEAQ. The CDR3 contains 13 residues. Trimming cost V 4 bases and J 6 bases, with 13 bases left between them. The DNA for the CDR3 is TGTGCCAGCAGCTCGTCTCTGGTGGGCGAGCAGTACTTC. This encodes CASSSSLVGEQYF.

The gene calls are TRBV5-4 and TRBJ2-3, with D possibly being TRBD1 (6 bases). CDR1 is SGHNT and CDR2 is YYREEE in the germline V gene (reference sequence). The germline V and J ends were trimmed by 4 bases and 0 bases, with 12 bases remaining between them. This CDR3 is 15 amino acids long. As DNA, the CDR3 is TGTGCCAGCAGCCGAGGGGGTACTAGCACAGATACGCAGTATTTT. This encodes CASSRGGTSTDTQYF.

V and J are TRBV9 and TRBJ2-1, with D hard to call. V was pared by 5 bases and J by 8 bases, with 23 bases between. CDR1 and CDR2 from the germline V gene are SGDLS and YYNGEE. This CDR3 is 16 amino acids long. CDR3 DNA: TGTGCCAGCAGTATGGATAGGTCTACTTCCTTCGATGAGCAGTTCTTC. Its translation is CASSMDRSTSFDEQFF.